This T cell receptor beta chain originates from a study of blood T cell repertoires in COVID-19. Study at large: Sample material is recorded as cDNA or gDNA derived from T cells, B-cell-depleted T cells, or PBMCs.

Patients from Seattle were sampled longitudinally, starting during active infection. This clone was detected once. J gave up 5 bases and V 6 bases, and 8 bases lay outside the gene matches. Germline lookup yields CDR1 LNHDA and CDR2 SQIVND (reference sequence). This CDR3 region has 14 residues. Study processing details: Amplifying reference gene primers gave estimates of nucleated cell counts. The assay was immunoSEQ multiplex PCR, and TCRdb's table has in-frame clones only and misses some. That table furnishes V, J and clone size, whereas the DNA furnished D and trimming. The data contain 300,000 to 400,000 clones, around nine tenths of them singletons.

The sequencing input was peripheral blood. The chain couples TRBV19 to TRBJ2-7; 9 positions match TRBD1. This receptor was taken from a woman aged 70 to 79 with COVID-19, enrolled during active disease. CDR3 in amino acids: CASSEDRGDDEQYF. CDR3 in DNA: TGTGCCAGTAGCGAGGACAGGGGAGACGACGAGCAGTACTTC.